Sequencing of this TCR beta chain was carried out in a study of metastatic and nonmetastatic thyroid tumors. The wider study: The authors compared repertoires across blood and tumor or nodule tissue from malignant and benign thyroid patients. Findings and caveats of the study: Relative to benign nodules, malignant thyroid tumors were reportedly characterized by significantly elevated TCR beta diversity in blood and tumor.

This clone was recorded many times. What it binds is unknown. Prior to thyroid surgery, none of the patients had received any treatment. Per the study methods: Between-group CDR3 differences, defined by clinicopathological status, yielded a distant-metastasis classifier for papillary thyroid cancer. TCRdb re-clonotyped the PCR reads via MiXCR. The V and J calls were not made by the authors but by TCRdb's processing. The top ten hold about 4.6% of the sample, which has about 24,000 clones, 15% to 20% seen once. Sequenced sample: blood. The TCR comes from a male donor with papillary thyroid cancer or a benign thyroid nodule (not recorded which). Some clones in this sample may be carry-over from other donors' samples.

Written as DNA, the CDR3 is TGCGCCACCAGGCGACTAGCGGGGAGCACAGATACGCAGTATTTT. Its protein product is CATRRLAGSTDTQYF. The rearrangement uses TRBV5-1 and TRBJ2-3; 11 bases agree with TRBD2. The CDR3 has 15 residues. V dropped 9 bases and J dropped 0; count of bases not matched to a gene: 6. Germline V gene data show CDR1 as SGHRS and CDR2 as YFSETQ.